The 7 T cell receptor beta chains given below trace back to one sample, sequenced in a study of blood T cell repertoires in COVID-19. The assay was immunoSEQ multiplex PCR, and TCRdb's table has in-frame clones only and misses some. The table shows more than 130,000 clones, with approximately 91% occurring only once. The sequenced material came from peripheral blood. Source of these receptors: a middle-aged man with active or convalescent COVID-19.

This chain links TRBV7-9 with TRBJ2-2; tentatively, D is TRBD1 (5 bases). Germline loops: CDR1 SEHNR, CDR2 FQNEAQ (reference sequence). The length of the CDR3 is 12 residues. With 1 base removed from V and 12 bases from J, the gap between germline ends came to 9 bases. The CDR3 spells CASSLEVGQLFF. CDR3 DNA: TGTGCCAGCAGCTTAGAAGTGGGGCAGCTGTTTTTT.

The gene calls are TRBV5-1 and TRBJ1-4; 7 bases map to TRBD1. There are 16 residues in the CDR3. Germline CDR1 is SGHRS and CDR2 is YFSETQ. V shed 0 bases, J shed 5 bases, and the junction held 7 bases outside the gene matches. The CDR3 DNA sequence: TGCGCCAGCAGCTTGGAACCAGGGGGTATAAATGAAAAACTGTTTTTT. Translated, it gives CASSLEPGGINEKLFF.

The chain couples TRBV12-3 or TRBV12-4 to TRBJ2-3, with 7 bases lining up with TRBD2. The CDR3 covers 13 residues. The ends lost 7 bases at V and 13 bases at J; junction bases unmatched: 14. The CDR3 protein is CASTSSPRGSKYF. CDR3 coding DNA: TGTGCCAGCACCTCAAGCCCCCGCGGGAGCAAGTATTTT.

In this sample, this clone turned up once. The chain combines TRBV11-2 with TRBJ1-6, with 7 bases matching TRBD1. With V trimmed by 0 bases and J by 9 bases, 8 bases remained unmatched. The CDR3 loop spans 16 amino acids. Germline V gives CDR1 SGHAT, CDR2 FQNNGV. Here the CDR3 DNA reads TGTGCCAGCAGCTTAGAAGGACAGGCGAGGAGTTCACCCCTCCACTTT. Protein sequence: CASSLEGQARSSPLHF.

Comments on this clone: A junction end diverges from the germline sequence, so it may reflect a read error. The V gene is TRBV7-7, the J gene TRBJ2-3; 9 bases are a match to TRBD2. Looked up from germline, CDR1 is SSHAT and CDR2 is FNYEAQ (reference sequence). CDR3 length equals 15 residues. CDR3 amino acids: CASSLGSGRTDTQYF. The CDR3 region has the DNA TGTGCTAGCAGCTTAGGTAGCGGGAGAACAGATACGCAGTATTTT.

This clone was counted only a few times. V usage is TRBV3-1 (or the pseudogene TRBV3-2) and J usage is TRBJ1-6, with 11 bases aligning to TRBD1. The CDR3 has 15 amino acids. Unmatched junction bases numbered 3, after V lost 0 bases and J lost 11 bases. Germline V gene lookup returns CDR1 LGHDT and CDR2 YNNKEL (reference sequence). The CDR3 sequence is CASSQDRDRGTPLHF. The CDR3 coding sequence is TGTGCCAGCAGCCAAGACCGGGACAGGGGGACACCCCTCCACTTT.

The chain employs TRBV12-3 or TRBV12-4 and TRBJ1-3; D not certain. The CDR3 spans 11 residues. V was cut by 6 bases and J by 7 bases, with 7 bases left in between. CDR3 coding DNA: TGTGCCAGCAGCCCCGGGAACACCATATATTTT. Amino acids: CASSPGNTIYF.